The 31 T cell receptor beta chains reported below all come from one sample, sequenced in a study of T-cell memory formation after mild COVID-19. TCRdb re-called the 5' RACE reads through MiXCR, storing one row per CDR3 protein. The sample holds 100,000 to 130,000 distinct CDR3 sequences, over 15% seen once. The source material was PBMCs or a T cell subset sorted from them (not recorded which). These receptors were obtained from a young man who had mild COVID-19 (a few samples of this study predate the infection). Cell type and time point are not known.

The V gene is TRBV21-1, the J gene TRBJ2-5; TRBD1 is the table's D call, not checked against the DNA. TRBV21-1 is described as a pseudogene. The CDR3 has 14 residues. The CDR3 DNA follows: TGTGCCAGCAGCAAAGAAAAGGGGGGAGAGACCCAGTACTTC. Amino acid sequence: CASSKEKGGETQYF.

The sample holds a few counts of this clonotype. The DNA of the CDR3 is TGCGCCAGCAGCCATCTAGCGGGGGTTGGGGAGACCCAGTACTTC. As protein: CASSHLAGVGETQYF. The V and J genes are TRBV4-1 and TRBJ2-5; 10 bases agree with TRBD2. Germline V gene sequence: CDR1 MGHRA, CDR2 YSYEKL. The CDR3 has 15 residues. J was trimmed by 5 bases and V by 3 bases; bases with no gene match: 6.

This clonotype has ten or more counts. The rearrangement uses TRBV18 and TRBJ2-1; TRBD2 aligns across 9 bases. J lost 5 bases, V lost 1 base, and 3 bases had no gene match. The CDR3 has 15 residues. Germline V gene data show CDR1 as KGHSH and CDR2 as LQKENI. The CDR3 loop reads CASSPQRGDDNEQFF. Written as DNA, the CDR3 is TGTGCCAGCTCACCACAGCGGGGGGATGACAATGAGCAGTTCTTC.

This clonotype was counted between two and nine times. The chain links TRBV20-1 to TRBJ2-7, with 7 nucleotides matching TRBD1. The CDR3 length is 12 residues. Germline lookup yields CDR1 DFQATT and CDR2 SNEGSKA (reference sequence). V shed 7 bases and J 2 bases; nucleotides not matched to a gene: 5. The CDR3 loop is CSGTGPTYEQYF. The CDR3 nucleotides are TGCAGTGGGACAGGACCGACCTACGAGCAGTACTTC.

The chain couples TRBV21-1 to TRBJ2-7; the table's D call, TRBD1, was not checked against the DNA. TRBV21-1 is listed as a pseudogene. There are 12 residues in the CDR3. DNA of the CDR3: TGTGCCAGCAGAACAGGCGGTTACGAGCAGTACGTC. Translating it yields CASRTGGYEQYV.

This clonotype was recorded a few times. The chain couples TRBV7-9 to TRBJ2-3, with 10 bases matching TRBD2. CDR1 and CDR2 (germline): SEHNR, FQNEAQ (reference sequence). The junction had 3 bases not matched to a gene; V was cut back by 6 bases and J by 0 bases. The CDR3 runs 15 residues. CDR3 DNA sequence: TGTGCCAGCAGGCGAGCGGGGGGGAGCACAGATACGCAGTATTTT. Amino acids: CASRRAGGSTDTQYF.

This clonotype was counted between two and nine times. The CDR3 reads CSVNAGGSTDTQYF. The CDR3 nucleotides are TGCAGCGTCAACGCCGGCGGGAGCACAGATACGCAGTATTTT. The genes are TRBV29-1 and TRBJ2-3, with D perhaps matching TRBD2 (5 bases). V lost 6 bases and J 0 bases, leaving 13 bases between the germline ends. Germline CDR1 and CDR2: SQVTM and ANQGSEA. CDR3 size: 14 residues.

Ten or more counts support this clonotype. The V gene is TRBV11-2, the J gene TRBJ1-1; D gene uncertain. The CDR3 contains 13 residues. Germline CDR1 SGHAT, CDR2 FQNNGV. V lost 1 base, J lost 4 bases, and 7 bases lay in between. CDR3 protein: CASSLVHSTEAFF. DNA of the CDR3: TGTGCCAGCAGCTTAGTGCACAGCACTGAAGCTTTCTTT.

The table lists this clonotype with a few counts. The chain employs TRBV4-2 and TRBJ2-7; D remains unclear. Germline V gene data show CDR1 as LGHNA and CDR2 as YNFKEQ. Trimming removed 4 bases from V and 3 bases from J, with 7 bases in between. The CDR3 spans 12 residues. The CDR3, as DNA: TGTGCCAGCAGCCGGCCGAACTACGAGCAGTACGTC. This encodes CASSRPNYEQYV.

The rearrangement uses TRBV10-3 and TRBJ2-5, with D unclear. Germline values: CDR1 ENHRY, CDR2 SYGVKD. CDR3 length equals 16 residues. V lost 3 bases to trimming and J lost 2 bases, with 16 bases between them. This CDR3 is CAISDVPGSPQETQYF. The DNA for the CDR3 is TGTGCCATCAGTGATGTTCCGGGCTCGCCACAAGAGACCCAGTACTTC.

The V and J genes are TRBV10-3 and TRBJ2-3, with D unclear. The CDR3 length is 15 residues. Trimming pared 4 bases from V and 2 bases from J, leaving 13 bases between. The germline gives CDR1 ENHRY, CDR2 SYGVKD. Here the CDR3 reads CAISVLSTVTDTQYF. The CDR3 DNA follows: TGTGCCATCAGTGTCCTTTCTACGGTCACAGATACGCAGTATTTT.

This clonotype showed up just a few times. This rearrangement joins TRBV12-3 or TRBV12-4 to TRBJ2-5; D possibly uses TRBD1 or TRBD2 (5 bases each). Trimming took 3 bases from V and 5 from J, leaving 10 bases between them. The CDR3 is made up of 13 amino acids. The CDR3 DNA reads as TGTGCCAGCAGTTTTCGGGGCGGGGAGACCCAGTACTTC. It specifies CASSFRGGETQYF.

The rearrangement joins TRBV20-1 to TRBJ1-2, with D unresolved. The CDR3 totals 12 residues. V lost 1 base to trimming and J lost 6 bases, with 9 bases between them. Germline CDR1 is DFQATT and CDR2 is SNEGSKA (reference sequence). The CDR3 protein is CSARAGLDGYTF. Written as DNA, the CDR3 is TGCAGTGCTAGAGCCGGTCTGGATGGCTACACCTTC.

The rearrangement joins TRBV28 to TRBJ2-3, with D perhaps matching TRBD2 (6 bases). Germline CDR1 reads MDHEN; CDR2 reads SYDVKM. The V gene lost 5 bases and the J gene lost 0 bases, with 15 bases spanning the gap. The CDR3 extends over 16 amino acids. The CDR3 region is CASSGAGGASTDTQYF. The CDR3 DNA is TGTGCCAGCAGTGGAGCGGGCGGGGCGAGCACAGATACGCAGTATTTT.

The chain carries TRBV28 and TRBJ2-5; TRBD1 or TRBD2 may be the D gene (8 bases each). The length of the CDR3 is 13 residues. In germline, CDR1 is MDHEN, CDR2 SYDVKM. V was cut by 8 bases and J by 5 bases, with 15 bases left in between. The CDR3 reads CASRTGTRETQYF. DNA for the CDR3: TGTGCCAGCCGGACAGGGACTAGGGAGACCCAGTACTTC.

The chain employs TRBV7-2 and TRBJ1-1; D not certain. Trimming removed 1 base from V and 3 bases from J, with 9 bases in between. CDR1 is SGHTA and CDR2 is FQGNSA in the germline V gene. This CDR3 is 14 amino acids long. The CDR3 loop is CASSLGGRYTEAFF. In DNA form, the CDR3 reads TGTGCCAGCAGCTTAGGAGGGAGGTACACTGAAGCTTTCTTT. Looking up the rest from reference TRBV7-2 and TRBJ1-1 gives the full variable domain: GAGVSQSPSNKVTEKGKDVELRCDPISGHTALYWYRQSLGQGLEFLIYFQGNSAPDKSGLPSDRFSAERTGGSVSTLTIQRTQQEDSAVYLCASSLGGRYTEAFFGQGTRLTVV.

This clonotype was counted between two and nine times. For the CDR3, the DNA is TGTGCCAGCAGGTTAGCGGAGTTATCCTACGAGCAGTACTTC. Its translation: CASRLAELSYEQYF. The chain carries TRBV6-2 or TRBV6-3 and TRBJ2-7; possibly TRBD2 for D (6 bases). Per germline, CDR1 MNHEY and CDR2 SVGEGT. Deletions cut 6 bases from V and 1 base from J, with 13 bases between. This CDR3 region has 14 residues.

A few counts support this clonotype. The chain joins TRBV10-3 to TRBJ1-2, with 7 positions matching TRBD1. The CDR3 loop spans 13 amino acids. Per germline, CDR1 ENHRY and CDR2 SYGVKD. V dropped 8 bases and J dropped 2; count of bases not matched to a gene: 5. The CDR3, as DNA: TGTGCCATCCGGGACAGTCGGAACTATGGCTACACCTTC. It encodes CAIRDSRNYGYTF.

This clonotype was seen a handful of times. The rearrangement links TRBV6-1 to TRBJ1-1; TRBD1 might be the D (5 bases). CDR3 length: 13 residues. Trimming removed 8 bases at V and 1 base at J, with 11 bases between. Per the germline V gene, CDR1 is MNHNS and CDR2 is SASEGT. DNA for the CDR3: TGTGCCAGCGTACAGGTCCGGAACACTGAAGCTTTCTTT. Its translation: CASVQVRNTEAFF.

This clonotype was seen just once. The chain uses TRBV11-2 and TRBJ2-1; D might be TRBD1 (5 bases). Trimming took off 5 bases at V and 7 bases at J, with 18 bases between the two ends. The CDR3 contains 15 residues. The V gene's germline CDR1 is SGHAT and CDR2 FQNNGV. CDR3 protein: CASSQRRGTANEQFF. CDR3 sequence (DNA): TGTGCCAGCAGCCAGCGAAGGGGAACTGCGAATGAGCAGTTCTTC.

The sample holds a few counts of this clonotype. The rearrangement joins TRBV5-1 to TRBJ2-2; TRBD1 is a possible D gene (6 bases). The V gene lost 1 base and the J gene lost 4 bases, with 14 bases spanning the gap. The CDR3 contains 16 residues. Germline CDR1 and CDR2: SGHRS and YFSETQ. The CDR3 protein is CASSLLSGEGTGELFF. The DNA for the CDR3 is TGCGCCAGCAGCTTGCTTTCAGGGGAAGGCACCGGGGAGCTGTTTTTT. The full variable domain, with the rest looked up from reference TRBV5-1 and TRBJ2-2, is KAGVTQTPRYLIKTRGQQVTLSCSPISGHRSVSWYQQTPGQGLQFLFEYFSETQRNKGNFPGRFSGRQFSNSRSEMNVSTLELGDSALYLCASSLLSGEGTGELFFGEGSRLTVL.

The V and J genes are TRBV6-2 or TRBV6-3 and TRBJ1-6; D not resolved. Trimming left V 2 bases short and J 6 bases short, with 14 bases between. CDR3 length equals 16 residues. Germline V gene sequence: CDR1 MNHEY, CDR2 SVGEGT. The CDR3 DNA reads as TGTGCCAGCAGTTACATATTCGGGCAGCGTAATTCACCCCTCCACTTT. Its protein is CASSYIFGQRNSPLHF.

The V and J genes are TRBV11-2 and TRBJ1-3, with a tentative D call TRBD1 (6 bases). Germline V lookup: CDR1 SGHAT, CDR2 FQNNGV. V was cut by 4 bases and J by 4 bases, with 14 bases left in between. CDR3 length: 15 residues. The CDR3 sequence is CASSSVRGSGNTIYF. The DNA for the CDR3 is TGTGCCAGCAGCTCGGTCAGGGGTTCGGGAAACACCATATATTTT. Based on the CDR3 plus reference TRBV11-2 and TRBJ1-3, the full variable domain is EAGVAQSPRYKIIEKRQSVAFWCNPISGHATLYWYQQILGQGPKLLIQFQNNGVVDDSQLPKDRFSAERLKGVDSTLKIQPAKLEDSAVYLCASSSVRGSGNTIYFGEGSWLTVV.

This chain connects TRBV18 to TRBJ2-3; no clear D gene. Between the trimmed V and J ends, which lost 3 bases and 3 bases, there was a span of 16 bases. Germline V gene data show CDR1 as KGHSH and CDR2 as LQKENI. The CDR3 is 16 amino acids. CDR3 loop: CASSPTTAAKTDTQYF. The CDR3 nucleotides are TGTGCCAGCTCACCCACCACGGCAGCGAAGACAGATACGCAGTATTTT.

This clonotype was counted only a few times. The rearrangement joins TRBV6-5 to TRBJ1-3; D unclear. Per the germline V gene, CDR1 is MNHEY and CDR2 is SVGAGI. Trimming took off 7 bases at V and 3 bases at J, with 4 bases between the two ends. This CDR3 has 11 amino acids. CDR3: CASTLGNTIYF. CDR3 coding DNA: TGTGCCAGCACTCTTGGAAACACCATATATTTT.

V usage is TRBV7-2 and J usage is TRBJ1-5; D is possibly TRBD1 (5 bases). The CDR3 is made up of 14 amino acids. V lost 4 bases to trimming and J lost 7 bases, with 14 bases between them. Germline-derived CDR1 and CDR2 are SGHTA and FQGNSA. CDR3 in amino acids: CASSSYVGTQPQHF. CDR3 coding DNA: TGTGCCAGCAGCTCCTACGTAGGGACCCAGCCCCAGCATTTT.

This clonotype was detected a few times. The chain recombines TRBV12-3 or TRBV12-4 with TRBJ1-1; maybe TRBD1 (5 bases). Trimming cost V 10 bases and J 8 bases, with 17 bases left between them. This CDR3 contains 12 residues. The CDR3 DNA is TGTGCCACCTCACTGGCGGGGGGGGAAGCTTTCTTT. Amino acid sequence: CATSLAGGEAFF.

This clonotype was seen a handful of times. The V call is TRBV5-1, the J call TRBJ1-1; D is perhaps TRBD1 (5 bases). Trimming left V 0 bases short and J 3 bases short, with 12 bases between. The CDR3 loop spans 15 amino acids. Germline V lookup: CDR1 SGHRS, CDR2 YFSETQ. The chain's CDR3 is CASSLAGPVDTEAFF. CDR3 nucleotide sequence: TGCGCCAGCAGCTTGGCAGGGCCTGTGGACACTGAAGCTTTCTTT.

This clonotype was counted only a few times. V gene TRBV11-2 combines with J gene TRBJ2-5, with 9 bases that match TRBD2. In germline, CDR1 is SGHAT, CDR2 FQNNGV. CDR3 size: 18 residues. V shed 1 base and J 2 bases; nucleotides not matched to a gene: 11. The CDR3, as DNA: TGTGCCAGCAGCTTAGGCGTCAGCGGGGGGACGGGGCAAGAGACCCAGTACTTC. It is translated as CASSLGVSGGTGQETQYF. Variable domain in full (rest from reference TRBV11-2 and TRBJ2-5): EAGVAQSPRYKIIEKRQSVAFWCNPISGHATLYWYQQILGQGPKLLIQFQNNGVVDDSQLPKDRFSAERLKGVDSTLKIQPAKLEDSAVYLCASSLGVSGGTGQETQYFGPGTRLLVL.

This clonotype was seen ten or more times. This chain connects TRBV5-1 to TRBJ1-1; D remains ambiguous. Germline-derived CDR1 and CDR2 are SGHRS and YFSETQ. The CDR3 extends over 15 amino acids. The V end lost 1 base, the J end lost 1 base, and 11 bases lay between the germline ends. The CDR3 nucleotides are TGCGCCAGCAGCTTGTCCTTGGCAGAGAACACTGAAGCTTTCTTT. This sequence encodes CASSLSLAENTEAFF. The full variable domain, its missing parts supplied by reference TRBV5-1 and TRBJ1-1, is KAGVTQTPRYLIKTRGQQVTLSCSPISGHRSVSWYQQTPGQGLQFLFEYFSETQRNKGNFPGRFSGRQFSNSRSEMNVSTLELGDSALYLCASSLSLAENTEAFFGQGTRLTVV.

J is TRBJ2-1 and V is TRBV12-3 or TRBV12-4; 7 positions agree with TRBD2. The CDR3 contains 14 residues. V was clipped by 7 bases and J by 9 bases; unmatched bases: 12. The CDR3 DNA is TGTGCCAGCAATCCTTTATGGGGGGGAGGTGAGCAGTTCTTC. This codes for CASNPLWGGGEQFF.